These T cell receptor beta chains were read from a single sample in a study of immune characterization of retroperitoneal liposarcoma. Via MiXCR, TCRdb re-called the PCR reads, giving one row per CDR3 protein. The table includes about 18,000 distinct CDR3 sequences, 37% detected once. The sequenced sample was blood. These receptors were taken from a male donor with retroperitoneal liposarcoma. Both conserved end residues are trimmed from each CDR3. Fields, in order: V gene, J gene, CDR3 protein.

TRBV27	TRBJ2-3	ASSLMGYGTEKQY
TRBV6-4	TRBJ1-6	ASSRPRDSPLH
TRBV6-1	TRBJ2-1	ASRQIAGEIQETQF
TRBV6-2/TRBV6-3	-	ASSSTRGDRTKTSSYEQY
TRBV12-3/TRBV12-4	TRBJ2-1	ASSFGGVSYEQF
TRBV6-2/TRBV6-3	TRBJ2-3	ATSIASVADTQY
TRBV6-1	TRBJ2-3	ASSPMRHTDTQY
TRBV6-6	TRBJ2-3	ASSYEGDTQY
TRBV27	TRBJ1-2	ASSLSGGQGYT
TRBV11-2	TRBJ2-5	ASSLGGTFNNEQY
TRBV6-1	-	ASGIRLAGGREQY
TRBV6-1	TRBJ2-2	ASEYSGQNTGELF
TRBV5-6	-	ASSLGLAELQETQY
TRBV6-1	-	ASSEVSGGPYEQF
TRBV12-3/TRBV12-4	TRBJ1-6	ASSPGEESPLH
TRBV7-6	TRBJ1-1	ASSLAVGVNTEAF
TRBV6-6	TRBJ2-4	ASSYSHGPERDIQY
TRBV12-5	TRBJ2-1	ASGLETGGAYNEQF
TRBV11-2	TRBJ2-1	ASSPKSSGRAREQF
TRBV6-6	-	ASSYSWTGVYEQY
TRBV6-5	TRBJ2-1	ASCHAIETQF
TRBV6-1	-	ASTREGEWTYEQY
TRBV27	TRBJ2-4	ASSLPSDIQY
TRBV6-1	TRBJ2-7	ASRGIGTGDYEQY
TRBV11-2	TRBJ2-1	ASSSKVYEQF
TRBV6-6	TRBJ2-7	ASSFLRTRGSHEQY